The rows below give T cell receptor beta chains drawn from one sample of a study of OX40 agonist ivuxolimab in advanced cancers. The repertoire was sequenced with immunoSEQ multiplex PCR; TCRdb's copy has only in-frame clones and lacks some. The table has over 75,000 clones, around 90% seen once. The specimen comprised CD4+ or CD8+ T cells sorted from blood, sampled in a trial of the OX40 agonist ivuxolimab. All receptors come from an adult with an advanced solid tumor such as melanoma, head and neck, liver or kidney cancer. Each CDR3 is given with its conserved first and last residue. Each record gives: J gene, V gene, D gene, clone size, CDR3 protein, CDR3 DNA. D genes are given only for firm matches. The listing skips clone size in some rows; elsewhere it reads once, few, many or a size class.

TRBJ1-6	TRBV28	TRBD1	NA	CASQGAPYNSPLHF	TGTGCCAGCCAGGGGGCACCCTATAATTCACCCCTCCACTTT
TRBJ2-5	TRBV11-2	NA	few	CASSSNPGPETQYF	TGTGCCAGCAGCTCAAACCCAGGGCCAGAGACCCAGTACTTC
TRBJ2-1	TRBV7-2	TRBD2	NA	CASSPSGTTHNEQFF	TGTGCCAGCAGCCCGAGCGGGACTACCCACAATGAGCAGTTCTTC
TRBJ1-4	TRBV28	NA	NA	CVSRSGAATNEKLFF	TGTGTCTCCCGGAGCGGTGCTGCAACTAATGAAAAACTGTTTTTT
TRBJ2-3	TRBV2	NA	NA	CASTARGHTDTQYF	TGTGCCAGCACGGCGCGGGGGCACACAGATACGCAGTATTTT
TRBJ1-2	TRBV29-1	NA	NA	CSVPIDPRWGGYTF	TGCAGCGTCCCCATAGATCCTCGGTGGGGTGGCTACACCTTC
TRBJ1-3	TRBV4-1	NA	once	CASSQEATAGPGNTIYF	TGCGCCAGCAGCCAAGAAGCTACGGCGGGCCCTGGAAACACCATATATTTT
TRBJ2-3	TRBV4-2	TRBD2	NA	CASSQPGGFDTQYF	TGTGCCAGCAGCCAACCGGGAGGTTTCGATACGCAGTATTTT
TRBJ2-3	TRBV7-2	TRBD1	NA	CASSLQGASTDTQYF	TGTGCCAGCAGCTTACAGGGGGCTAGCACAGATACGCAGTATTTT
TRBJ2-7	TRBV21-1	NA	NA	CASSKLEKPYSYEQYF	TGTGCCAGCAGCAAACTAGAAAAACCCTACTCCTACGAGCAGTACTTC
TRBJ1-4	TRBV28	NA	NA	CASSFLGKLFF	TGTGCCAGCAGTTTCTTGGGAAAACTGTTTTTT
TRBJ2-1	TRBV2	TRBD2	NA	CATQGSGRWNEQFF	TGTGCCACCCAGGGGAGCGGGAGGTGGAATGAGCAGTTCTTC
TRBJ2-7	TRBV7-2	NA	NA	CASSLGGGTTYEQYF	TGTGCCAGCAGCTTAGGCGGCGGGACGACCTACGAGCAGTACTTC
TRBJ1-1	TRBV5-6	TRBD1	NA	CASSLPITGGTEAFF	TGTGCCAGCAGCTTACCGATCACAGGGGGCACTGAAGCTTTCTTT
TRBJ2-6	TRBV27	TRBD1	once	CASSLNRGFSGANVLTF	TGTGCCAGCAGTTTAAACAGGGGGTTCTCTGGGGCCAACGTCCTGACTTTC
TRBJ2-2	TRBV11-1	TRBD2	NA	CASSLSWGGTGELFF	TGTGCCAGCAGCTTATCATGGGGGGGCACCGGGGAGCTGTTTTTT
TRBJ2-7	TRBV4-1	TRBD1	NA	CASSQSRQGSTYEQYF	TGCGCCAGCAGCCAATCGAGACAGGGCTCTACCTACGAGCAGTACTTC
TRBJ2-7	TRBV27	NA	NA	CASSLSMDTGYEQYF	TGTGCCAGCAGTTTATCCATGGACACTGGCTACGAGCAGTACTTC
TRBJ2-1	TRBV11-3	NA	NA	CASSLTDSQQFF	TGTGCCAGCAGCTTAACGGACAGTCAGCAGTTCTTC
TRBJ1-5	TRBV6-1	NA	NA	CASSLGPNQPQHF	TGTGCCAGCAGTCTAGGGCCCAATCAGCCCCAGCATTTT
TRBJ2-3	TRBV28	TRBD2	NA	CASTSAGATTDTQYF	TGTGCCAGCACCTCAGCGGGAGCAACCACAGATACGCAGTATTTT
TRBJ2-3	TRBV18	TRBD2	NA	CASSLTSGSTDTQYF	TGTGCCAGCTCATTGACTAGCGGGAGCACAGATACGCAGTATTTT
TRBJ2-3	TRBV18	TRBD2	NA	CASSPVSGRATDTQYF	TGTGCCAGCTCACCAGTCAGCGGGAGGGCCACAGATACGCAGTATTTT
TRBJ1-1	TRBV30	NA	NA	CAWRTGKGTEAFF	TGTGCCTGGAGAACAGGGAAGGGTACTGAAGCTTTCTTT
TRBJ1-1	TRBV7-9	NA	NA	CASSLGPGLNTEAFF	TGTGCCAGCAGCTTAGGTCCGGGGTTGAACACTGAAGCTTTCTTT
TRBJ2-3	TRBV10-3	TRBD2	NA	CAISESSGRGTDTQYF	TGTGCCATCAGTGAGTCTAGCGGGAGAGGCACAGATACGCAGTATTTT
TRBJ2-2	TRBV21-1	NA	NA	CASRDFGELFF	TGTGCCAGCAGGGATTTCGGGGAGCTGTTTTTT
TRBJ2-7	TRBV7-2	TRBD2	NA	CASSLGFSGRGDEQYF	TGTGCCAGCAGCTTAGGGTTTAGCGGGAGAGGAGACGAGCAGTACTTC
TRBJ2-1	TRBV6-5	NA	NA	CASSYLEGAHEQFF	TGTGCCAGCAGTTACCTGGAGGGGGCCCATGAGCAGTTCTTC
TRBJ2-5	TRBV7-2	NA	NA	CASSSPVPDRQETQYF	TGTGCCAGCAGCTCCCCCGTCCCGGACAGACAAGAGACCCAGTACTTC
TRBJ2-7	TRBV28	NA	few	CASSLLAQQEQYF	TGTGCCAGCAGTTTGCTAGCTCAACAAGAGCAGTACTTC
TRBJ2-1	TRBV6-6	TRBD2	NA	CASVLGLAGYNEQFF	TGTGCCAGCGTCCTCGGACTAGCGGGGTACAATGAGCAGTTCTTC
TRBJ2-1	TRBV5-4	TRBD1	NA	CASTFWTGRDEQFF	TGTGCCAGCACCTTCTGGACAGGTCGGGATGAGCAGTTCTTC
TRBJ1-4	TRBV7-2	TRBD1	NA	CASSLMGQGNEKLFF	TGTGCCAGCAGCTTAATGGGACAGGGTAATGAAAAACTGTTTTTT
TRBJ1-2	TRBV5-1	NA	NA	CASSFGAGQGYTF	TGCGCCAGCAGCTTCGGGGCAGGGCAGGGCTACACCTTC
TRBJ2-3	TRBV10-3	TRBD2	NA	CAIRGPSGYTSTDTQYF	TGTGCCATCCGGGGGCCTAGCGGGTACACTAGCACAGATACGCAGTATTTT
TRBJ1-5	TRBV14	TRBD1	NA	CASSLGTGPQHF	TGTGCCAGCAGCCTCGGGACAGGCCCGCAGCATTTT
TRBJ2-7	TRBV7-2	NA	NA	CASSQRMGSSYEQYF	TGTGCCAGCAGCCAAAGGATGGGTTCGTCCTACGAGCAGTACTTC
TRBJ2-6	TRBV5-1	NA	NA	CASSEGQPGANVLTF	TGCGCCAGCAGCGAAGGACAGCCTGGGGCCAACGTCCTGACTTTC
TRBJ2-1	TRBV7-2	TRBD2	NA	CASSLLAGEQFF	TGTGCCAGCAGCTTACTAGCGGGGGAGCAGTTCTTC
TRBJ1-2	TRBV7-9	NA	few	CASSTRRGMGGYTF	TGTGCCAGCAGCACTCGACGGGGTATGGGTGGCTACACCTTC
TRBJ2-1	TRBV18	TRBD1	NA	CASSGQGAQSEQFF	TGTGCCAGCTCGGGACAGGGGGCGCAAAGCGAGCAGTTCTTC
TRBJ2-1	TRBV5-1	NA	NA	CASSRAPPHYNEQFF	TGCGCCAGCAGCAGGGCTCCCCCTCACTACAATGAGCAGTTCTTC
TRBJ2-7	TRBV10-3	TRBD2	NA	CAIRGLAAHEQYF	TGTGCCATCAGGGGACTAGCGGCCCACGAGCAGTACTTC
TRBJ2-4	TRBV28	NA	NA	CASSLLGGAAKNIQYF	TGTGCCAGCAGCCTATTGGGGGGCGCAGCCAAAAACATTCAGTACTTC
TRBJ2-2	TRBV7-2	NA	NA	CASSLYTIGPGELFF	TGTGCCAGCAGCTTATATACCATCGGACCCGGGGAGCTGTTTTTT
TRBJ2-1	TRBV27	TRBD2	NA	CASSSRSSGNYNEQFF	TGTGCCAGCAGTTCCCGGTCTAGCGGGAACTACAATGAGCAGTTCTTC
TRBJ2-2	TRBV5-1	TRBD1	NA	CASSTGQVSTGELFF	TGCGCCAGCAGCACAGGACAGGTGAGCACCGGGGAGCTGTTTTTT
TRBJ1-2	TRBV9	TRBD1	NA	CASSVGQAANYGYTF	TGTGCCAGCAGCGTTGGACAGGCAGCTAACTATGGCTACACCTTC
TRBJ2-3	TRBV28	TRBD1	NA	CASIGTGPGTDTQYF	TGTGCCAGCATCGGGACAGGGCCTGGCACAGATACGCAGTATTTT
TRBJ1-1	TRBV30	NA	NA	CAWSVMLSRSNTEAFF	TGTGCCTGGAGTGTAATGTTGTCAAGGTCGAACACTGAAGCTTTCTTT
TRBJ2-5	TRBV5-4	NA	NA	CASSLDSGTQYF	TGTGCCAGCAGCTTGGATTCCGGGACCCAGTACTTC
TRBJ2-1	TRBV4-3	NA	NA	CASSQGLSGGEQFF	TGCGCCAGCAGCCAGGGACTCTCCGGCGGTGAGCAGTTCTTC
TRBJ2-1	TRBV7-2	NA	once	CASSLKRPYNEQFF	TGTGCCAGCAGCTTAAAGCGACCCTACAATGAGCAGTTCTTC
TRBJ2-1	TRBV19	NA	NA	CASSIDLDRNEQFF	TGTGCCAGTAGTATAGATTTAGATAGGAATGAGCAGTTCTTC
TRBJ2-7	TRBV6-1	TRBD2	NA	CASSEAASGIYEQYF	TGTGCCAGCAGTGAAGCGGCTAGCGGGATTTACGAGCAGTACTTC
TRBJ1-5	TRBV6-5	NA	NA	CASRPTLMQPQHF	TGTGCCAGCAGACCGACGTTGATGCAGCCCCAGCATTTT
TRBJ1-2	TRBV7-6	TRBD1	many	CASSSGTGGSYGYTF	TGTGCCAGCAGCTCAGGGACAGGGGGCTCTTATGGCTACACCTTC
TRBJ2-1	TRBV29-1	TRBD2	NA	CSVTSGRSYNEQFF	TGCAGCGTTACTAGCGGGAGGTCCTACAATGAGCAGTTCTTC